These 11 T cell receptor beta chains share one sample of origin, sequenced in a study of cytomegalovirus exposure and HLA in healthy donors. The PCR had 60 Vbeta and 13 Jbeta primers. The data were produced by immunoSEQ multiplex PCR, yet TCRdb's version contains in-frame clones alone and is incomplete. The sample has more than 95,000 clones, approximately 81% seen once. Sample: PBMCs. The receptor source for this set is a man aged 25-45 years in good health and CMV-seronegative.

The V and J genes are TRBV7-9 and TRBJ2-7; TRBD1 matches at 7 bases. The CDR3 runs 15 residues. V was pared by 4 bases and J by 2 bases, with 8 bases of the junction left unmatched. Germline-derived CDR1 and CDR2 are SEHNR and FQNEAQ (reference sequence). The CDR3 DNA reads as TGTGCCAGCAGCTCACCGGGACAGACGACCTACGAGCAGTACTTC. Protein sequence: CASSSPGQTTYEQYF.

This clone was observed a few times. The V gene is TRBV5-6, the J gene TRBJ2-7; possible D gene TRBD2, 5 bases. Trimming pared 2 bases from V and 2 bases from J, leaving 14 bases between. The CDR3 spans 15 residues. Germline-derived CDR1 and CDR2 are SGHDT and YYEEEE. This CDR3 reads CASSLSGATTYEQYF. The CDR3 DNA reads TGTGCCAGCAGCTTAAGCGGAGCCACAACCTACGAGCAGTACTTC.

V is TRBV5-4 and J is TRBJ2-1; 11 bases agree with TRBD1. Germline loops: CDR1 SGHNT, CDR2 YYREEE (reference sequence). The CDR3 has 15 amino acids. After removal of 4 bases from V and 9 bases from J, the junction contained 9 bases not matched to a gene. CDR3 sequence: CASSGGQGAFIEQFF. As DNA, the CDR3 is TGTGCCAGCAGCGGAGGACAGGGGGCCTTTATTGAGCAGTTCTTC.

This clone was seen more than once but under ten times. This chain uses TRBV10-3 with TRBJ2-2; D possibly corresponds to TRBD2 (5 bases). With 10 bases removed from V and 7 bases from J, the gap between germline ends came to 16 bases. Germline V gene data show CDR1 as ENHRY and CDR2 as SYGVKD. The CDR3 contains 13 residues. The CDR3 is CATRAQADGELFF. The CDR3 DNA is TGTGCCACTCGAGCCCAAGCGGACGGGGAGCTGTTTTTT.

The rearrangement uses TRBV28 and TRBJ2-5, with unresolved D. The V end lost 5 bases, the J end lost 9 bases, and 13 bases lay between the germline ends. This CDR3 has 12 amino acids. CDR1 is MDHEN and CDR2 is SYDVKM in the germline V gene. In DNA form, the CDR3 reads TGTGCCAGCAGTCTAACCATCTTGGCCCAGTACTTC. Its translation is CASSLTILAQYF.

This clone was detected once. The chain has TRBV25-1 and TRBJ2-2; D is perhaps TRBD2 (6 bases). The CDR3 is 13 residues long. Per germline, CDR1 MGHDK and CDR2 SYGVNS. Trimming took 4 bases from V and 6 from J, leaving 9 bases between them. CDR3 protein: CASSARLAGELFF. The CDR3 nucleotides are TGTGCCAGCAGTGCCAGACTAGCCGGGGAGCTGTTTTTT.

The CDR3 DNA follows: TGTGCCAGCAGCTTAGCACCACAGGGGTACCAAGAGACCCAGTACTTC. Amino acid sequence: CASSLAPQGYQETQYF. The J gene is TRBJ2-5, the V gene TRBV7-2, with 7 bases lining up with TRBD1. With 0 bases clipped from V and 0 bases from J, the junction kept 4 bases outside the gene matches. The CDR3 contains 16 residues. Germline V gene lookup returns CDR1 SGHTA and CDR2 FQGNSA. Full variable domain (missing parts from reference TRBV7-2 and TRBJ2-5): GAGVSQSPSNKVTEKGKDVELRCDPISGHTALYWYRQSLGQGLEFLIYFQGNSAPDKSGLPSDRFSAERTGGSVSTLTIQRTQQEDSAVYLCASSLAPQGYQETQYFGPGTRLLVL.

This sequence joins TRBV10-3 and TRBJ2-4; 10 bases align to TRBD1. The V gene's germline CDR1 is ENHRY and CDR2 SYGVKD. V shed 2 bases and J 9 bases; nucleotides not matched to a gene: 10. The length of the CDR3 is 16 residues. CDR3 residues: CAISEPGTGDSGIQYF. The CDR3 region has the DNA TGTGCCATCAGTGAGCCGGGGACAGGGGATTCGGGCATTCAGTACTTC.

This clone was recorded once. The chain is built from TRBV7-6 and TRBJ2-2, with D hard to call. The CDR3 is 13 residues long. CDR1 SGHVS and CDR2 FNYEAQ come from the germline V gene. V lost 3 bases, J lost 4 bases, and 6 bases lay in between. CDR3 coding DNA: TGTGCCAGCAGCTTGGAGACCACCGGGGAGCTGTTTTTT. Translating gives CASSLETTGELFF.

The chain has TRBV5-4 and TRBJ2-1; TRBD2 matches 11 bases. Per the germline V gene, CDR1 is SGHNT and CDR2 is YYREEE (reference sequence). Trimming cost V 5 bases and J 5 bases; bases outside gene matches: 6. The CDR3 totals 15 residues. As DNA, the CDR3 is TGTGCCAGCAGGCCCGGGACTAGCGGACACAATGAGCAGTTCTTC. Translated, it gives CASRPGTSGHNEQFF. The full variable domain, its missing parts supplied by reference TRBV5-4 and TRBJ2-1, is ETGVTQSPTHLIKTRGQQVTLRCSSQSGHNTVSWYQQALGQGPQFIFQYYREEENGRGNFPPRFSGLQFPNYSSELNVNALELDDSALYLCASRPGTSGHNEQFFGPGTRLTVL.

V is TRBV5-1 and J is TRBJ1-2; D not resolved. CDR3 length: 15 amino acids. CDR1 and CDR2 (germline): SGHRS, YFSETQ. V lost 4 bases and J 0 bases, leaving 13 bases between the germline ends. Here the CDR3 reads CASSRRVGANYGYTF. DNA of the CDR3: TGCGCCAGCAGCCGCCGGGTGGGTGCTAACTATGGCTACACCTTC.